One sample yielded the 20 T cell receptor beta chains listed below, sequenced in a study of post-analysis software for immune sequencing data. General study results and limits: With TRBV5-6, TRBV5-1 and TRBV20-1 included, about 5 TRBV segments were more frequent in patients than in controls.

These receptors have no identified antigens. Presence of unique molecular identifiers characterized the TCR beta cDNA libraries. TCRdb re-called the PCR reads through MiXCR, storing one row per CDR3 protein. The top ten hold over 10% of the sample, which has approximately 400,000 distinct CDR3 sequences, roughly 36% seen once. The specimen sequenced was blood. The receptors shown here come from a girl aged 5-17 years with multiple sclerosis.

The V gene is TRBV2, the J gene TRBJ2-3, with TRBD2 identical over 11 bases. V lost 5 bases, J lost 5 bases, and 9 bases stayed unmatched. The CDR3 covers 16 residues. From germline, CDR1 is SNHLY and CDR2 FYNNEI. The CDR3 region is CASSSIAGGPGDTQYF. In DNA form, the CDR3 reads TGTGCCAGCAGTTCTATAGCGGGGGGGCCGGGAGATACGCAGTATTTT.

This clonotype was observed a handful of times. The gene calls are TRBV7-9 and TRBJ2-5; no clear D gene. CDR1 and CDR2 (germline): SEHNR, FQNEAQ (reference sequence). Trimming removed 2 bases at V and 5 bases at J, with 9 bases between. CDR3 length: 13 residues. The CDR3 DNA is TGTGCCAGCAGCTTACGGCAGTGGGAGACCCAGTACTTC. Amino acids: CASSLRQWETQYF.

This chain links TRBV13 with TRBJ2-1; 12 bases agree with TRBD2. This CDR3 comprises 16 residues. V was clipped by 1 base and J by 6 bases; unmatched bases: 4. CDR1 and CDR2 (germline): PRHDT, FYEKMQ (reference sequence). The CDR3 DNA is TGTGCCAGCAGCTTAGATCTAGCGGGGGGGCCCAATGAGCAGTTCTTC. This sequence encodes CASSLDLAGGPNEQFF.

V and J are TRBV12-3 or TRBV12-4 and TRBJ1-4; the D gene is possibly TRBD1 (5 bases). Trimming removed 5 bases from V and 6 bases from J, with 7 bases in between. This CDR3 contains 12 residues. CDR3 amino acids: CASSPRDEKLFF. Written as DNA, the CDR3 is TGTGCCAGCAGTCCCAGGGATGAAAAACTGTTTTTT.

The genes are TRBV3-1 and TRBJ2-3; 7 bases line up with TRBD2. Germline assignment: CDR1 LGHDT and CDR2 YNNKEL (reference sequence). This CDR3 contains 14 residues. J gave up 3 bases and V 7 bases, and 7 bases lay outside the gene matches. The CDR3 protein is CASNSGGRTDTQYF. Written as DNA, the CDR3 is TGTGCCAGCAACTCGGGGGGTCGGACAGATACGCAGTATTTT.

This clonotype was observed a handful of times. The chain recombines TRBV18 with TRBJ2-7, with 7 bases that match TRBD1. V gave up 3 bases and J gave up 0 bases; unmatched junction bases: 5. Per germline, CDR1 KGHSH and CDR2 LQKENI. The CDR3 contains 15 residues. The CDR3 nucleotides are TGTGCCAGCTCACCCCCGGGACAGAGCTCCTACGAGCAGTACTTC. Translation: CASSPPGQSSYEQYF.

V gene TRBV29-1 combines with J gene TRBJ1-1; 9 bases match TRBD1. The J segment lost 5 bases and the V segment lost 7 bases, leaving 11 bases of the junction unmatched. The length of the CDR3 is 14 residues. CDR1 and CDR2 from the germline V gene are SQVTM and ANQGSEA. As DNA, the CDR3 is TGCAGCGCCTCCCCACAGGGGGCTGGTACTGAAGCTTTCTTT. Encoded protein: CSASPQGAGTEAFF.

This clonotype was seen many times. The DNA of the CDR3 is TGTGCCAGCTCCTGGACTAGCGGGGGGGCCCCAGATACGCAGTATTTT. Amino acid sequence: CASSWTSGGAPDTQYF. This chain connects TRBV18 to TRBJ2-3; 15 positions match TRBD2. Germline values: CDR1 KGHSH, CDR2 LQKENI. This CDR3 spans 16 amino acids. Germline trimming cut 6 bases from V and 4 bases from J; bases unmatched to any gene: 5. Drawing the rest from reference TRBV18 and TRBJ2-3, the complete variable domain is NAGVMQNPRHLVRRRGQEARLRCSPMKGHSHVYWYRQLPEEGLKFMVYLQKENIIDESGMPKERFSAEFPKEGPSILRIQQVVRGDSAAYFCASSWTSGGAPDTQYFGPGTRLTVL.

This chain joins TRBV28 and TRBJ1-1; 7 bases align to TRBD1. Germline V gene lookup returns CDR1 MDHEN and CDR2 SYDVKM. The CDR3 is 13 residues long. V dropped 6 bases and J dropped 9; count of bases not matched to a gene: 10. The CDR3 loop is CASRPGQMTQAFF. The CDR3 bases are TGTGCCAGCAGGCCGGGACAGATGACACAAGCTTTCTTT.

The chain employs TRBV28 and TRBJ2-1; TRBD1 aligns across 7 bases. V dropped 3 bases and J dropped 4; count of bases not matched to a gene: 3. Germline V gives CDR1 MDHEN, CDR2 SYDVKM. The CDR3 is 14 amino acids. Here the CDR3 DNA reads TGTGCCAGCAGTTTGTGGGACAGTTACAATGAGCAGTTCTTC. Residues: CASSLWDSYNEQFF. The full variable domain, rest sourced from reference TRBV28 and TRBJ2-1, is DVKVTQSSRYLVKRTGEKVFLECVQDMDHENMFWYRQDPGLGLRLIYFSYDVKMKEKGDIPEGYSVSREKKERFSLILESASTNQTSMYLCASSLWDSYNEQFFGPGTRLTVL.

This clonotype came up a few times. This chain connects TRBV4-1 to TRBJ1-2; a weak D match, TRBD1 (6 bases). This CDR3 contains 17 residues. Germline lookup yields CDR1 MGHRA and CDR2 YSYEKL. Between the trimmed V and J ends, which lost 1 base and 4 bases, there was a span of 19 bases. CDR3 residues: CASSQGGAGLIRYGYTF. CDR3 nucleotides: TGCGCCAGCAGCCAAGGGGGGGCAGGACTCATACGCTATGGCTACACCTTC.

The chain joins TRBV9 to TRBJ1-2, with TRBD1 as a possible D gene (6 bases). V lost 3 bases to trimming and J lost 2 bases, with 14 bases between them. CDR3 length equals 15 residues. CDR1 is SGDLS and CDR2 is YYNGEE in the germline V gene. The CDR3, as DNA: TGTGCCAGCAGCGCCCCGGGACACCGAAACTATGGCTACACCTTC. This encodes CASSAPGHRNYGYTF.

V and J are TRBV29-1 and TRBJ2-3, with 13 bases that match TRBD2. This CDR3 spans 17 amino acids. Germline loops: CDR1 SQVTM, CDR2 ANQGSEA. The ends lost 0 bases at V and 1 base at J; junction bases unmatched: 4. The CDR3 sequence is CSVEDLTSGGGTDTQYF. The CDR3 DNA sequence: TGCAGCGTTGAAGATCTAACTAGCGGGGGGGGCACAGATACGCAGTATTTT.

This clonotype has just a few counts. The V call is TRBV6-2 or TRBV6-3, the J call TRBJ2-5; D is unresolved. The germline CDR1 and CDR2 sequences are MNHEY and SVGEGT. The CDR3 length is 15 residues. Trimming took off 1 base at V and 0 bases at J, with 9 bases between the two ends. CDR3 sequence: CASSYYPGYQETQYF. CDR3 nucleotides: TGTGCCAGCAGTTACTACCCTGGGTACCAAGAGACCCAGTACTTC.

This clonotype was counted only a few times. The chain employs TRBV10-2 and TRBJ1-2; D unclear. The V end was cut by 5 bases, the J end by 1 base, with 11 bases between. The germline V gene encodes CDR1 WSHSY and CDR2 SAAADI. CDR3 size: 14 residues. CDR3: CASSPGPVNYGYTF. As DNA, the CDR3 is TGCGCCAGCAGTCCCGGGCCCGTTAACTATGGCTACACCTTC.

V usage is TRBV29-1 and J usage is TRBJ2-3; 13 bases align to TRBD2. Per germline, CDR1 SQVTM and CDR2 ANQGSEA. This CDR3 contains 15 residues. The V segment lost 3 bases and the J segment 10 bases; nucleotides outside the gene matches: 10. CDR3 bases: TGCAGCGTTGAGCTTGGACTAGCGGGGGTGGATGCGCAGTATTTT. Its protein product is CSVELGLAGVDAQYF.

This clonotype was seen just once. Just one base apart from a much larger clone, this may be a read error. Because the CDR3 is missing its conserved closing phenylalanine or tryptophan, this is likely a read error. The chain couples TRBV7-3 to TRBJ2-5, with TRBD2 identical over 7 bases. Germline CDR1 SGHTA, CDR2 FQGTGA. The CDR3 is 18 amino acids. The V and J ends lost 2 bases and 0 bases, in that order; junction bases with no gene match: 12. The CDR3 DNA follows: TGTGCCAGCAGCTTAGGAGGAGGTATAACTAGCGACCAAGAGACCCAGTACGTC. This gives the protein CASSLGGGITSDQETQYV.

A few counts support this clonotype. The genes are TRBV7-9 and TRBJ2-3, with TRBD2 matching over 7 bases. CDR1 and CDR2 from the germline V gene are SEHNR and FQNEAQ (reference sequence). Trimming cost V 11 bases and J 2 bases; bases outside gene matches: 7. CDR3 length: 13 amino acids. The CDR3 protein is CAERGRNTDTQYF. The CDR3 DNA sequence: TGTGCCGAGCGGGGCCGAAACACAGATACGCAGTATTTT.

This sequence joins TRBV27 and TRBJ1-2, with D unresolved. The ends were cut back, 4 bases at V and 12 bases at J, with 18 bases in the middle. CDR1 is MNHEY and CDR2 is SMNVEV in the germline V gene (reference sequence). This CDR3 is built from 13 residues. The CDR3 DNA reads as TGTGCCAGCAGTTCGAAGGGTTTACGAGGCCACACCTTC. As protein: CASSSKGLRGHTF.

This chain connects TRBV7-2 to TRBJ2-5; TRBD1 matches at 7 bases. V was clipped by 4 bases and J by 2 bases; unmatched bases: 7. The CDR3 is 15 residues long. Per the germline V gene, CDR1 is SGHTA and CDR2 is FQGNSA. The CDR3 bases are TGTGCCAGCAGCTCACTTACGGACAGGCAAGAGACCCAGTACTTC. This codes for CASSSLTDRQETQYF.